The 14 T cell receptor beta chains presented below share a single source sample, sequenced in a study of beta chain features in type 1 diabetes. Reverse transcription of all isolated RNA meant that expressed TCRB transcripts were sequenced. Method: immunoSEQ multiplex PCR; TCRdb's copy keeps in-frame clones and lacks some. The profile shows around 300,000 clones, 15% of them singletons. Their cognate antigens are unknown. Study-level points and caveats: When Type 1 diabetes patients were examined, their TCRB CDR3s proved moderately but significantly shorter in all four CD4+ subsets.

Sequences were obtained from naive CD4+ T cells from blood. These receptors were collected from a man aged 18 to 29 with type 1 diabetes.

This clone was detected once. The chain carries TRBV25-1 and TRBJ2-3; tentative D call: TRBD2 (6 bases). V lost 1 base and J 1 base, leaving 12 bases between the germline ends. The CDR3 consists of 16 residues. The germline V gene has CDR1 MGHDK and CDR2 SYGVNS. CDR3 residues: CASSESRASGTDTQYF. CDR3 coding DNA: TGTGCCAGCAGTGAATCCCGGGCTAGCGGCACAGATACGCAGTATTTT.

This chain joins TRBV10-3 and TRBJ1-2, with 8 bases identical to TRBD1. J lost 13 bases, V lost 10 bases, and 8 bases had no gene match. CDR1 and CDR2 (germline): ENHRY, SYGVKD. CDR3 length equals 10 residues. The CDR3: CATGQGGITF. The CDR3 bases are TGTGCCACAGGACAGGGTGGGATCACCTTC.

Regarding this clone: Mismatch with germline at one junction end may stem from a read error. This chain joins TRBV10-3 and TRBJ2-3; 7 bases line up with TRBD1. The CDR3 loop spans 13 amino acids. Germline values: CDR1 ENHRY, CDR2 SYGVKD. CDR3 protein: CAIKGQVSETQYF. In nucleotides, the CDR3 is TGTGCCATCAAAGGACAGGTCTCAGAGACGCAGTATTTT.

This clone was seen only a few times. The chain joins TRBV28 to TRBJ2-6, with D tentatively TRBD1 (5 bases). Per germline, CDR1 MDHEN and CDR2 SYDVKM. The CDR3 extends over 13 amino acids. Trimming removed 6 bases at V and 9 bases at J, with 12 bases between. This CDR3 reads CASRYTGYNVLTF. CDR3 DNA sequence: TGTGCCAGCAGGTATACAGGTTACAACGTCCTGACTTTC.

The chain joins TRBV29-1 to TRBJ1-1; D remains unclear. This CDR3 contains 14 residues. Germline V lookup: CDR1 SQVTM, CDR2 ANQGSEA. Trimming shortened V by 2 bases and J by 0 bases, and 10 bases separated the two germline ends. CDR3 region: CSVEPLLMNTEAFF. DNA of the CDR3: TGCAGCGTTGAACCACTGCTCATGAACACTGAAGCTTTCTTT. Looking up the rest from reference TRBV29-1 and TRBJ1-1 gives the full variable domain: SAVISQKPSRDICQRGTSLTIQCQVDSQVTMMFWYRQQPGQSLTLIATANQGSEATYESGFVIDKFPISRPNLTFSTLTVSNMSPEDSSIYLCSVEPLLMNTEAFFGQGTRLTVV.

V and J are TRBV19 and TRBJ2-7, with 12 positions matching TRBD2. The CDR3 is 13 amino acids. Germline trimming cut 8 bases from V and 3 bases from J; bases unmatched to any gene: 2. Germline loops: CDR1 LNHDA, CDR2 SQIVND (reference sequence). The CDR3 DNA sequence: TGTGCCAGTTCGACTAGCGGGAGCTACGAGCAGTACTTC. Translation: CASSTSGSYEQYF.

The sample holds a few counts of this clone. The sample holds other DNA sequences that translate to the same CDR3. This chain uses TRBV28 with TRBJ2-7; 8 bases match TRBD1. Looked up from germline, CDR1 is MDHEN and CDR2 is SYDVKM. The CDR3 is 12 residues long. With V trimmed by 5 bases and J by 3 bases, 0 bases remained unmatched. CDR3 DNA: TGTGCCAGCAGTGGACAGGGCTACGAGCAGTACTTC. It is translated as CASSGQGYEQYF.

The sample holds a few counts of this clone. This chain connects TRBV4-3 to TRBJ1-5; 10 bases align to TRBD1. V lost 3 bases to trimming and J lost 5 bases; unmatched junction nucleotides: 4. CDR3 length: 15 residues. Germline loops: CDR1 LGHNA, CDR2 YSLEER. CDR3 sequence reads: CASSQGTGEDQPQHF. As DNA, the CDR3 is TGCGCCAGCAGCCAGGGGACAGGGGAGGATCAGCCCCAGCATTTT.

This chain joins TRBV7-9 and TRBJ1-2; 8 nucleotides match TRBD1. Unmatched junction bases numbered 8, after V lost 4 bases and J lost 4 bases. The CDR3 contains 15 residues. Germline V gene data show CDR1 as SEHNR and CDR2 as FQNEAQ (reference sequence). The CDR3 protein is CASSSTGQGFYGYTF. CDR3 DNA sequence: TGTGCCAGCAGCTCGACAGGACAGGGTTTCTATGGCTACACCTTC.

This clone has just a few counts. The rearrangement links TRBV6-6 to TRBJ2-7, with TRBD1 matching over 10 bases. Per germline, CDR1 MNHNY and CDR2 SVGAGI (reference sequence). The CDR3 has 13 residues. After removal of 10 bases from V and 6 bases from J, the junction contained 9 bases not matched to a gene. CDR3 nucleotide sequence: TGTGCCACTGCCGGGACAGGGGCAACCGAGCAGTACTTC. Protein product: CATAGTGATEQYF.

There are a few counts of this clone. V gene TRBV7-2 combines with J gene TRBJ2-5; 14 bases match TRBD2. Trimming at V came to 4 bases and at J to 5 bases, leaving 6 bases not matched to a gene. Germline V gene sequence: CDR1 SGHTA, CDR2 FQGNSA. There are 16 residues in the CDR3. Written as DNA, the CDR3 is TGTGCCAGCAGCTACCGACTAGCGGGGGGGCGGGAGACCCAGTACTTC. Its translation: CASSYRLAGGRETQYF.

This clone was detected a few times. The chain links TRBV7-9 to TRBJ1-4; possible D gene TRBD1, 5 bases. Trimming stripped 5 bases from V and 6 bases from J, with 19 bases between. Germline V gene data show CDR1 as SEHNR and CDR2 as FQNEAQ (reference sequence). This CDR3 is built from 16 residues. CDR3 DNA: TGTGCCAGCAGCAGAAGGACACCCACGTATGATGAAAAACTGTTTTTT. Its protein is CASSRRTPTYDEKLFF.

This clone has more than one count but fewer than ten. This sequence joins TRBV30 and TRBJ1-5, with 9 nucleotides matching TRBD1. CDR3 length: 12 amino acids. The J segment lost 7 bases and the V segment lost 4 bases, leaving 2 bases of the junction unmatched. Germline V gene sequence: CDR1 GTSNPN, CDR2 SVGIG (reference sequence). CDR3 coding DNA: TGTGCCTGGACGGGACAGGGACAGCCCCAGCATTTT. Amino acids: CAWTGQGQPQHF.

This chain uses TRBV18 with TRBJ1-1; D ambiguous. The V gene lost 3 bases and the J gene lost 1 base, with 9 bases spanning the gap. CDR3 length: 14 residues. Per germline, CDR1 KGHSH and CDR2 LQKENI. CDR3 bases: TGTGCCAGCTCACCCCGCTGGGCGAACACTGAAGCTTTCTTT. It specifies CASSPRWANTEAFF.